Below are 24 T cell receptor beta chains sequenced from a single sample in a study of cytomegalovirus exposure and HLA in healthy donors. 13 Jbeta primers and 60 Vbeta primers were used for the PCR. Data came from immunoSEQ multiplex PCR; TCRdb stores just in-frame clones and leaves some out. Of about 86,000 clones listed, about 76% are singletons. The sequenced sample was PBMCs. All receptors come from a woman aged 40 to 50 in good health and CMV-seropositive.

The chain links TRBV6-1 to TRBJ2-5; 9 nucleotides match TRBD1. This CDR3 contains 15 residues. V dropped 4 bases and J dropped 2; count of bases not matched to a gene: 5. CDR1 and CDR2 (germline): MNHNS, SASEGT. CDR3 bases: TGTGCCAGCAGTGGCCGGGACAGGGAACAAGAGACCCAGTACTTC. Its translation: CASSGRDREQETQYF.

This chain links TRBV19 with TRBJ2-1; 13 nucleotides agree with TRBD2. Germline CDR1 is LNHDA and CDR2 is SQIVND (reference sequence). This CDR3 is built from 15 residues. Unmatched junction bases numbered 8, after V lost 5 bases and J lost 10 bases. CDR3 residues: CASSPRTSGSLEQFF. In DNA, the CDR3 is TGTGCCAGTAGTCCCCGGACTAGCGGGAGTCTAGAGCAGTTCTTC.

On this clone itself: Other DNA sequences in this specimen translate into the identical CDR3. This sequence joins TRBV18 and TRBJ1-1; 7 bases fit TRBD1. V trimming: 2 bases; J trimming: 4 bases; junction bases outside the gene matches: 4. The germline V gene has CDR1 KGHSH and CDR2 LQKENI. CDR3 length: 14 residues. The DNA of the CDR3 is TGTGCCAGCTCACCAGGATCAGGGGGCACTGAAGCTTTCTTT. Protein product: CASSPGSGGTEAFF.

CDR3 sequence reads: CAWSGGGVQPQHF. In DNA, the CDR3 is TGTGCCTGGTCGGGGGGGGGCGTTCAGCCCCAGCATTTT. This rearrangement joins TRBV30 to TRBJ1-5; tentative D call: TRBD1 (6 bases). Trimming stripped 5 bases from V and 6 bases from J, with 14 bases between. The CDR3 is 13 residues long. CDR1 is GTSNPN and CDR2 is SVGIG in the germline V gene (reference sequence).

V is TRBV9 and J is TRBJ1-3, with D tentatively TRBD1 (5 bases). Trimming stripped 6 bases from V and 1 base from J, with 14 bases between. There are 15 residues in the CDR3. Germline V CDR1 and CDR2: SGDLS, YYNGEE. The CDR3 sequence: CASNYDGGSGNTIYF. The CDR3 coding sequence is TGTGCCAGCAACTACGACGGGGGGTCTGGAAACACCATATATTTT.

The V gene is TRBV29-1, the J gene TRBJ2-7; the D gene is possibly TRBD2 (6 bases). Looked up from germline, CDR1 is SQVTM and CDR2 is ANQGSEA. V lost 6 bases, J lost 4 bases, and 16 bases lay in between. This CDR3 region has 13 residues. The CDR3 DNA is TGCAGCGTCCGGACACGGCTAGCGTACGAGCAGTACTTC. As protein: CSVRTRLAYEQYF.

This clone appeared a few times. V usage is TRBV30 and J usage is TRBJ2-3; D uncertain. V was shortened by 5 bases and J by 4 bases, with 10 bases between the two germline ends. This CDR3 region has 12 residues. Germline lookup yields CDR1 GTSNPN and CDR2 SVGIG (reference sequence). CDR3 sequence: CAWLGWADTQYF. CDR3 bases: TGTGCCTGGCTAGGTTGGGCAGATACGCAGTATTTT. The variable domain in full, completed from reference TRBV30 and TRBJ2-3, reads SQTIHQWPATLVQPVGSPLSLECTVEGTSNPNLYWYRQAAGRGLQLLFYSVGIGQISSEVPQNLSASRPQDRQFILSSKKLLLSDSGFYLCAWLGWADTQYFGPGTRLTVL.

This chain uses TRBV19 with TRBJ2-5, with a tentative D call TRBD2 (6 bases). Trimming cost V 3 bases and J 5 bases, with 25 bases left between them. The germline V gene has CDR1 LNHDA and CDR2 SQIVND (reference sequence). The CDR3 sequence is 18 residues long. CDR3 in amino acids: CASSMGRSGVGLGETQYF. CDR3 nucleotide sequence: TGTGCCAGTAGTATGGGGAGGAGCGGAGTGGGACTGGGGGAGACCCAGTACTTC.

The chain employs TRBV27 and TRBJ2-2; D gene unclear. Looked up from germline, CDR1 is MNHEY and CDR2 is SMNVEV (reference sequence). Trimming took 5 bases from V and 2 from J, leaving 6 bases between them. The CDR3 length is 13 residues. In DNA form, the CDR3 reads TGTGCCAGCAGTGGAGCCAACACCGGGGAGCTGTTTTTT. It yields the protein CASSGANTGELFF.

V usage is TRBV7-6 and J usage is TRBJ2-3, with D perhaps matching TRBD2 (7 bases). Germline CDR1 reads SGHVS; CDR2 reads FNYEAQ. This CDR3 contains 14 residues. The germline V and J ends were trimmed by 1 base and 4 bases, with 9 bases remaining between them. In nucleotides, the CDR3 is TGTGCCAGCAGCTTAGGGGGGGGGCCAGATACGCAGTATTTT. This sequence encodes CASSLGGGPDTQYF.

This clone was picked up a small number of times. This CDR3 is CASSLITGTPEGAFF. In DNA form, the CDR3 reads TGCGCCAGCAGCTTGATTACAGGGACGCCTGAGGGAGCTTTCTTT. This chain connects TRBV5-1 to TRBJ1-1; TRBD1 is a possible D gene (6 bases). The germline V and J ends were trimmed by 1 base and 10 bases, with 20 bases remaining between them. Germline lookup yields CDR1 SGHRS and CDR2 YFSETQ. The CDR3 runs to 15 residues.

V usage is TRBV7-2 and J usage is TRBJ1-1; D is undetermined. Trimming took off 9 bases at V and 1 base at J, with 12 bases between the two ends. Germline V gene lookup returns CDR1 SGHTA and CDR2 FQGNSA. The length of the CDR3 is 13 residues. CDR3 protein: CASLGSQNTEAFF. For the CDR3, the DNA is TGTGCCAGTCTGGGCAGCCAGAACACTGAAGCTTTCTTT. Drawing the rest from reference TRBV7-2 and TRBJ1-1, the complete variable domain is GAGVSQSPSNKVTEKGKDVELRCDPISGHTALYWYRQSLGQGLEFLIYFQGNSAPDKSGLPSDRFSAERTGGSVSTLTIQRTQQEDSAVYLCASLGSQNTEAFFGQGTRLTVV.

The gene calls are TRBV5-4 and TRBJ2-1, with TRBD2 as a possible D gene (6 bases). CDR3 size: 15 residues. V was clipped by 0 bases and J by 5 bases, with 12 bases between them. CDR1 SGHNT and CDR2 YYREEE come from the germline V gene (reference sequence). CDR3 bases: TGTGCCAGCAGCTTGGACAGCGGGTATAACAATGAGCAGTTCTTC. Translated, it gives CASSLDSGYNNEQFF. The full variable domain, in which reference TRBV5-4 and TRBJ2-1 provide the parts outside the CDR3, is ETGVTQSPTHLIKTRGQQVTLRCSSQSGHNTVSWYQQALGQGPQFIFQYYREEENGRGNFPPRFSGLQFPNYSSELNVNALELDDSALYLCASSLDSGYNNEQFFGPGTRLTVL.

This clone was detected once. The chain has TRBV7-9 and TRBJ2-7; no clear D. V was clipped by 10 bases and J by 2 bases, with 9 bases between them. Germline values: CDR1 SEHNR, CDR2 FQNEAQ (reference sequence). This CDR3 comprises 11 residues. CDR3 region: CATGWAYEQYF. DNA for the CDR3: TGTGCCACAGGCTGGGCCTACGAGCAGTACTTC. The variable domain in full, with the rest retrieved from reference TRBV7-9 and TRBJ2-7, is DTGVSQNPRHKITKRGQNVTFRCDPISEHNRLYWYRQTLGQGPEFLTYFQNEAQLEKSRLLSDRFSAERPKGSFSTLEIQRTEQGDSAMYLCATGWAYEQYFGPGTRLTVT.

J is TRBJ1-4 and V is TRBV7-2, with TRBD1 as a possible D gene (5 bases). Deletions cut 4 bases from V and 7 bases from J, with 13 bases between. The CDR3 runs 14 residues. Germline V lookup: CDR1 SGHTA, CDR2 FQGNSA. CDR3 amino acids: CASSWPGASEKLFF. The CDR3 region has the DNA TGTGCCAGCAGCTGGCCTGGGGCGAGTGAAAAACTGTTTTTT.

The chain carries TRBV6-5 and TRBJ1-1; D may be TRBD1 (6 bases). V shed 5 bases and J shed 0 bases, with 7 bases lying between them. Germline CDR1 reads MNHEY; CDR2 reads SVGAGI. The CDR3 has 13 residues. The chain's CDR3 is CASSQGMNTEAFF. As DNA, the CDR3 is TGTGCCAGCAGTCAGGGGATGAACACTGAAGCTTTCTTT.

This chain connects TRBV7-9 to TRBJ1-5; D uncertain. There are 14 residues in the CDR3. Germline loops: CDR1 SEHNR, CDR2 FQNEAQ (reference sequence). V lost 5 bases and J 5 bases, leaving 13 bases between the germline ends. The CDR3 region has the DNA TGTGCCAGCAGCCACAGCCACGGGGATCAGCCCCAGCATTTT. This encodes CASSHSHGDQPQHF.

This clone was seen just once. The chain combines TRBV7-3 with TRBJ2-1, with a weak D call TRBD2 (6 bases). Germline assignment: CDR1 SGHTA and CDR2 FQGTGA. The CDR3 totals 12 residues. Trimming took off 2 bases at V and 7 bases at J, with 6 bases between the two ends. CDR3 loop: CASSLRGNEQFF. In nucleotides, the CDR3 is TGTGCCAGCAGCTTACGGGGGAATGAGCAGTTCTTC.

The chain uses TRBV27 and TRBJ2-7, with D hard to call. The CDR3 consists of 15 residues. V was shortened by 6 bases and J by 0 bases, with 15 bases between the two germline ends. The germline CDR1 and CDR2 sequences are MNHEY and SMNVEV (reference sequence). The chain's CDR3 is CASRLQVQSSYEQYF. In DNA form, the CDR3 reads TGTGCCAGCAGACTCCAGGTGCAGAGCTCCTACGAGCAGTACTTC.

This clone has a single count. The chain has TRBV29-1 and TRBJ2-7, with 14 bases lining up with TRBD2. This CDR3 comprises 14 residues. V lost 6 bases to trimming and J lost 3 bases; unmatched junction nucleotides: 4. The germline V gene has CDR1 SQVTM and CDR2 ANQGSEA. CDR3 protein: CSVEGTSGGYEQYF. In nucleotides, the CDR3 is TGCAGCGTCGAGGGGACTAGCGGGGGCTACGAGCAGTACTTC.

In regard to this clone: Sequence at one end of the junction differs from germline and may be a read error. V is TRBV7-9 and J is TRBJ1-2, with D possibly matching TRBD1 (6 bases). The CDR3 runs 12 residues. Germline assignment: CDR1 SEHNR and CDR2 FQNEAQ (reference sequence). For the CDR3, the DNA is TGTTCCAGCAGCTTAGGGGGAGGTGGCTACACCTTC. Translating gives CSSSLGGGGYTF.

This clone was counted once. The chain carries TRBV16 and TRBJ2-4, with a possible D match to TRBD1 (6 bases). Trimming removed 2 bases from V and 15 bases from J, with 14 bases in between. Germline V gene sequence: CDR1 KGHSY, CDR2 FQNENV. This CDR3 region has 12 residues. The CDR3 nucleotides read TGTGCCAGCAGCCAAGTGAGACAGGATCTGTACTTC. This codes for CASSQVRQDLYF.

The chain joins TRBV28 to TRBJ2-7, with a possible D match to TRBD2 (5 bases). The CDR3 runs to 13 residues. Germline V CDR1 and CDR2: MDHEN, SYDVKM. V lost 2 bases and J lost 6, with 11 bases in between. The CDR3 DNA reads TGTGCCAGCAGTTTACAGAGGGAGAGCGAGCAGTACTTC. Protein sequence: CASSLQRESEQYF.

This rearrangement joins TRBV19 to TRBJ1-2; possibly TRBD1 for D (5 bases). The germline CDR1 and CDR2 sequences are LNHDA and SQIVND (reference sequence). CDR3 length: 14 amino acids. V was pared by 4 bases and J by 7 bases, with 16 bases between. As DNA, the CDR3 is TGTGCCAGTAGTAGGGGGGGAGATTCTCGTGGCTACACCTTC. Protein: CASSRGGDSRGYTF.